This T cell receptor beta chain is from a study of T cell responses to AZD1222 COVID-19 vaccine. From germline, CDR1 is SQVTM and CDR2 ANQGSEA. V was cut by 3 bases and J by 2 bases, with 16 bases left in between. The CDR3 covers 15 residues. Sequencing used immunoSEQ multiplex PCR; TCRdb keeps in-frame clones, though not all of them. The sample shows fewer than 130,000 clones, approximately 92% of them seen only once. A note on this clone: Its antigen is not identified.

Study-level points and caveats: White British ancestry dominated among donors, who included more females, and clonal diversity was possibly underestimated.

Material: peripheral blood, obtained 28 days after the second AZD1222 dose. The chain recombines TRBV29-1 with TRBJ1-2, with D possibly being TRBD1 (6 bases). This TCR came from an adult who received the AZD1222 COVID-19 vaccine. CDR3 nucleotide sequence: TGCAGCGTTGATAGTGGGGCAAGGGGGAACTATGGCTACACCTTC. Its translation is CSVDSGARGNYGYTF.